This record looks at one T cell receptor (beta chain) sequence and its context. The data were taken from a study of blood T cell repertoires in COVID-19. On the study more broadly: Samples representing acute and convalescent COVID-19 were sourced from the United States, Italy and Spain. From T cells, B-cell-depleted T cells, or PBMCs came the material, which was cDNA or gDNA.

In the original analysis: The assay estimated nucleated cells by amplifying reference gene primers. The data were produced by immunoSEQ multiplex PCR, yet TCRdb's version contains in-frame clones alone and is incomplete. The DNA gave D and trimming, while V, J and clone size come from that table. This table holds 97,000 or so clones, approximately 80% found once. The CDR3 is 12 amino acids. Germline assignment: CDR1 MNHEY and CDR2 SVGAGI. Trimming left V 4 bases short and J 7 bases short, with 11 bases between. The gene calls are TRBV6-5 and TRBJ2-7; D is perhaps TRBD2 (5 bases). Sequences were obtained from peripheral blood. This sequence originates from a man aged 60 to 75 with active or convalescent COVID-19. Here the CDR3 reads CASSLELGEQYF. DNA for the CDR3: TGTGCCAGCAGTTTAGAACTAGGGGAGCAGTACTTC.